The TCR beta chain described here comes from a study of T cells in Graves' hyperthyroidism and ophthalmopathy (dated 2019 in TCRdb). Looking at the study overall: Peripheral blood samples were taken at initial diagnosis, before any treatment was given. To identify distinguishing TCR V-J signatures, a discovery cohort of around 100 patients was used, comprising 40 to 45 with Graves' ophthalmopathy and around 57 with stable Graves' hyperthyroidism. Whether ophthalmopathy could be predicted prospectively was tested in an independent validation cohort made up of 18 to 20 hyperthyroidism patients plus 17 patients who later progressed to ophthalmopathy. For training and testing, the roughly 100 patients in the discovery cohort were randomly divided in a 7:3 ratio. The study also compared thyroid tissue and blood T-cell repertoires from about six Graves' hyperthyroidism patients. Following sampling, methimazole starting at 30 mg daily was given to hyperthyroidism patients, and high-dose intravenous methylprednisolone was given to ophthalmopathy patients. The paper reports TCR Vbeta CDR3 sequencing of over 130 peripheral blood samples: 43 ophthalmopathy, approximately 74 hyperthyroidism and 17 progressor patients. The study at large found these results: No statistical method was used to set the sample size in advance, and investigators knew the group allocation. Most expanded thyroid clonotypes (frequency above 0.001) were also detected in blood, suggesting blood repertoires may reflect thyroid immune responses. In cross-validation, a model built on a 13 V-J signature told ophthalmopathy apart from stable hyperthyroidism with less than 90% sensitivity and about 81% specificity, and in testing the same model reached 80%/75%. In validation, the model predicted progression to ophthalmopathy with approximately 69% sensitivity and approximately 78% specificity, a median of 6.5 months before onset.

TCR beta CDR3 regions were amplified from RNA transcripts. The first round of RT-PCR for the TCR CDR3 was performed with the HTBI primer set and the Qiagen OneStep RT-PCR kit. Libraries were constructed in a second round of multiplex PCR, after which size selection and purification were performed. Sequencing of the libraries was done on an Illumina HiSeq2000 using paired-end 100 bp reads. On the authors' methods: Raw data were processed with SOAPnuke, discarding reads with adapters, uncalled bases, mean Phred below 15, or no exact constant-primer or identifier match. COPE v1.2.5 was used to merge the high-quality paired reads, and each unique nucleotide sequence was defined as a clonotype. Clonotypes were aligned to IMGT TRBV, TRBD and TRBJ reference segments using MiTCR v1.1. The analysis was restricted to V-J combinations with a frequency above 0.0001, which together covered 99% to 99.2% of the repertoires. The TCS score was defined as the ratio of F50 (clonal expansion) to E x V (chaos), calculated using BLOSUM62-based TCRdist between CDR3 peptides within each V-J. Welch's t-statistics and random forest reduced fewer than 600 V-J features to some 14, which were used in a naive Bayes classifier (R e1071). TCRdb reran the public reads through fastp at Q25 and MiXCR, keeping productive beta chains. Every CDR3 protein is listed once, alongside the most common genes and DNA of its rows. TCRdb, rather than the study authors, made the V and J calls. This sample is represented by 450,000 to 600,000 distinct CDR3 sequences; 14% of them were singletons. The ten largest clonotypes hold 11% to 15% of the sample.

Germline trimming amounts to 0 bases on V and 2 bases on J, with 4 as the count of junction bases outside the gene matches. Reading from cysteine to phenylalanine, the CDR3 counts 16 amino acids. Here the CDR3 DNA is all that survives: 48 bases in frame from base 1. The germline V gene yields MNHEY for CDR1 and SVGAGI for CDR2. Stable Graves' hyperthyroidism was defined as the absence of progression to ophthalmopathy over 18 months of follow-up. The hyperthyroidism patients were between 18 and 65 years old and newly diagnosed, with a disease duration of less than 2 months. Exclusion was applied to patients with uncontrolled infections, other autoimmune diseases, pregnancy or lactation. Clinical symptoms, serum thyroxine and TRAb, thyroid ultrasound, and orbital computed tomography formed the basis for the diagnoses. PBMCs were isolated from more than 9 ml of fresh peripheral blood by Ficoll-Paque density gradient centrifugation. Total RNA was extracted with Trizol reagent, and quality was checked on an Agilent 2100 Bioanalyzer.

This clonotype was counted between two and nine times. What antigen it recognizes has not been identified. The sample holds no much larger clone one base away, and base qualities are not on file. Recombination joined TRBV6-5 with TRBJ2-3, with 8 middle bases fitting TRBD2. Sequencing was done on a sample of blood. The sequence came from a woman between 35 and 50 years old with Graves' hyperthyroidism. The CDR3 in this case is CASSYSASGHTDTQYF. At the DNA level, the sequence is TGTGCCAGCAGTTACTCCGCTAGCGGGCACACAGATACGCAGTATTTT.